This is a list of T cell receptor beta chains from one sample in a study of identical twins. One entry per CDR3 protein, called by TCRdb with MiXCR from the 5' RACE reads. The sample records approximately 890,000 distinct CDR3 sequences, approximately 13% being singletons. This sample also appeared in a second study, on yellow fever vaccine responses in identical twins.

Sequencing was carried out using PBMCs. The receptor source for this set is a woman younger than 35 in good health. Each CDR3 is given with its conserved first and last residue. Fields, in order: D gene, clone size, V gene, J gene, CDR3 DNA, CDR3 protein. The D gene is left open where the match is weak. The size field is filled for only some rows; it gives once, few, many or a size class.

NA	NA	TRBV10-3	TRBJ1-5	TGTGCCATCAGTGATAGAGGGGACAATCAGCCCCAGCATTTT	CAISDRGDNQPQHF
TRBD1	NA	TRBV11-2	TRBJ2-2	TGTGCCAGCAAGACCCGACAGGGGGCTGGGTCCGGGGAGCTGTTTTTT	CASKTRQGAGSGELFF
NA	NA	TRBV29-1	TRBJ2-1	TGCAGCGTTCCAGAAGGACAGCTCGCTGACTACAATGAGCAGTTCTTC	CSVPEGQLADYNEQFF
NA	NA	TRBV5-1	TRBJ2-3	TGCGCCAGCAGCCACGGACAGAGTCCAGATACGCAGTATTTT	CASSHGQSPDTQYF
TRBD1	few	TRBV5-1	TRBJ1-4	TGCGCCAGCAGCTTGCCGCTGGGACAGGAAAATGAAAAACTGTTTTTT	CASSLPLGQENEKLFF
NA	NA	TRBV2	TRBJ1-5	TGTGCCAGCAGACAGGGCCTCAATCAGCCCCAGCATTTT	CASRQGLNQPQHF
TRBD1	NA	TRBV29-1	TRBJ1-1	TGCAGCGTCGGGGACGCGGGACAGAGGAACACTGAAGCTTTCTTT	CSVGDAGQRNTEAFF
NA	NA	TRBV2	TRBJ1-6	TGTGCCAGCAGTGAAGTTACCAGATACCCATTTCCGCGGAATTCACCCCTCCACTTT	CASSEVTRYPFPRNSPLHF
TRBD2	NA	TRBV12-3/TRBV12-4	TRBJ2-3	TGTGCCATCAGTCCGCCCGGGACTAGCCTACTAAGAACAGATACGCAGTATTTT	CAISPPGTSLLRTDTQYF
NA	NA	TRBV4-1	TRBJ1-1	TGCGCCAGCAGCCAAATGAGGCTGAACACTGAAGCTTTCTTT	CASSQMRLNTEAFF
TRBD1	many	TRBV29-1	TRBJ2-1	TGCAGCGTGGCACGACAGGGTGTGTACCGGAGCTCCTACAATGAGCAGTTCTTC	CSVARQGVYRSSYNEQFF
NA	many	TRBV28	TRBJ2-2	TGTGCCAGCAAACCCCCTAGGGGATCCGGGGAGCTGTTTTTT	CASKPPRGSGELFF
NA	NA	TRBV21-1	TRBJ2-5	TGTGCCAGTCAACAGGGACTAGCTTCTGGCACCCAGTACTTC	CASQQGLASGTQYF
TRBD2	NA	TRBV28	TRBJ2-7	TGTGCCAGCAGTTTAAATTCGTGGGGGGGGAAGTCCTACGAGCAGTACTTC	CASSLNSWGGKSYEQYF
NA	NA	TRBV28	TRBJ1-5	TGTGCCAGCAGTCGACAGCAAGTTAGCAATCAGCCCCAGCATTTT	CASSRQQVSNQPQHF
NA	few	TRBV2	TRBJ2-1	TGTGCCAGCCTAAGGCCCGGGGAGAGTGAGCAGTTCTTC	CASLRPGESEQFF
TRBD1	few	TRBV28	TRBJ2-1	TGTGCCAGCAGCCACCGGGACAGGTACAATGAGCAGTTCTTC	CASSHRDRYNEQFF
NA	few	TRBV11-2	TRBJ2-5	TGTGCCAGCAGCTTAGAACTAGCTCCCCCCGAAGAGACCCAGTACTTC	CASSLELAPPEETQYF
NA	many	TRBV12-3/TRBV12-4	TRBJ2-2	TGTGCCAGCACCGTATCCGGGGAGCTGTTTTTT	CASTVSGELFF
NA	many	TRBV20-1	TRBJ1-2	TGCAGTGCTAGGACCGAAGGCTACACCTTC	CSARTEGYTF
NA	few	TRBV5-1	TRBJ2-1	TGCGCCAGCAGCGTGTGGGCAGGGCCAGGGCCTAATGAGCAGTTCTTC	CASSVWAGPGPNEQFF
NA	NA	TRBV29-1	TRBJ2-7	TGCAGCGCCCGAATTCCCCCCGTCTACGAGCAGTACTTC	CSARIPPVYEQYF
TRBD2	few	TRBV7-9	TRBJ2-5	TGTGCCAGCAGCCCCGGACTAGCCTGGGAGACCCAGTACTTC	CASSPGLAWETQYF
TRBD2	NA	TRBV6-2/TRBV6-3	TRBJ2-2	TGTGCCAGCAGTTACGTAGCGGGGGGCCACTCCGGGGAGCTGTTTTTT	CASSYVAGGHSGELFF
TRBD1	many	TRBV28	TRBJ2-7	TGTGCCAGCAGCGGGACAGGCTTATACGAGCAGTACTTC	CASSGTGLYEQYF
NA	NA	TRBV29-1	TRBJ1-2	TGCAGCGTTGAAAGCGGCCCGGCCGGGGGAGTCCACACCTTC	CSVESGPAGGVHTF
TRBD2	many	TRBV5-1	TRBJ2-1	TGCGCCAGCAGCTCGGGACTAGCGTCGGGTGAGCAGTTCTTC	CASSSGLASGEQFF
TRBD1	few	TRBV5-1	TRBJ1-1	TGCGCCAGCGGCCGGACAGGAAACACTGAAGCTTTCTTT	CASGRTGNTEAFF
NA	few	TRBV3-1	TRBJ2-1	TGTGCCAGCAGCCAAGGGAACCCAGGCCGGAATGAGCAGTTCTTC	CASSQGNPGRNEQFF
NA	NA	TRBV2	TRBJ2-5	TGTGCCAGTAGGAGACCGGGACAACAAGAGACCCAGTACTTC	CASRRPGQQETQYF